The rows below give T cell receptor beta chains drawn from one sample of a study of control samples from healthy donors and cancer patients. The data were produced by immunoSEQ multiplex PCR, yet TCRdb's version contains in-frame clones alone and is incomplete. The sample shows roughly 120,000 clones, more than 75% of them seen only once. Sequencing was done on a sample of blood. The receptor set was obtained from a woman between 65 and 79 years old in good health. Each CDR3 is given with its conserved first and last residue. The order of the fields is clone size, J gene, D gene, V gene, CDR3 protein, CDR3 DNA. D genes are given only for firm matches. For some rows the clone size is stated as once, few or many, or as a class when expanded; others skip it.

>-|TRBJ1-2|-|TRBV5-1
CASSLQGAGHGYTF
TGCGCCAGCAGCTTGCAGGGCGCGGGTCATGGCTACACCTTC
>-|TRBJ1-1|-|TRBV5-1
CASSLDTTRGVGTEAFF
TGCGCCAGCAGCTTGGATACGACACGGGGAGTAGGCACTGAAGCTTTCTTT
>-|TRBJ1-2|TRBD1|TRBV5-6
CASSQGQGASLYGYTF
TGTGCCAGCAGCCAGGGACAGGGGGCGTCACTCTATGGCTACACCTTC
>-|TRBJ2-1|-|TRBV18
CASSQGSLYNEQFF
TGTGCCAGCTCCCAGGGAAGCCTCTACAATGAGCAGTTCTTC
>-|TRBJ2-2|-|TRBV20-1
CSARALGELFF
TGCAGTGCTAGAGCTCTCGGGGAGCTGTTTTTT
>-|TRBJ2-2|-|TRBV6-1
CASSEVPGLNTGELFF
TGTGCCAGCAGTGAAGTACCAGGGCTGAACACCGGGGAGCTGTTTTTT
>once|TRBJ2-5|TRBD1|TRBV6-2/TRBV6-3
CASSYSMDRGNDETQYF
TGTGCCAGCAGTTACTCGATGGACAGGGGGAATGATGAGACCCAGTACTTC
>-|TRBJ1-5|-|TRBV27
CASSLRRDNQPQHF
TGTGCCAGCAGTTTACGGCGGGACAATCAGCCCCAGCATTTT
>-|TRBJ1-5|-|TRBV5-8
CASTPTRNQPQHF
TGTGCCAGCACCCCCACTAGGAATCAGCCCCAGCATTTT
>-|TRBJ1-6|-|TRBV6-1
CASSEGPGSSYNSPLHF
TGTGCCAGCAGTGAAGGTCCAGGGAGCTCCTATAATTCACCCCTCCACTTT
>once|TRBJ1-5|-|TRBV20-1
CSATRGQPQHF
TGCAGTGCCACCAGGGGTCAGCCCCAGCATTTT
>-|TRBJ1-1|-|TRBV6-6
CASVGSWSRAFF
TGTGCCAGCGTGGGCAGCTGGAGTCGGGCTTTCTTT
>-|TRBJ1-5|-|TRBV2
CASSWDRSNQPQHF
TGTGCCAGCAGTTGGGACCGTAGCAATCAGCCCCAGCATTTT
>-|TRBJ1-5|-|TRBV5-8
CASSFGVGNQPQHF
TGTGCCAGCAGCTTCGGAGTTGGCAATCAGCCCCAGCATTTT
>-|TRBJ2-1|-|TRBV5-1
CASSLGDSYNEQFF
TGCGCCAGCAGCTTGGGAGATTCCTACAATGAGCAGTTCTTC
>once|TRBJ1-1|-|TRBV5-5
CASSTPGANTEAFF
TGTGCCAGCAGCACTCCAGGGGCGAACACTGAAGCTTTCTTT
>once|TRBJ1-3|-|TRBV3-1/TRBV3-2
CASSQEVRERNTIYF
TGTGCCAGCAGCCAAGAGGTCCGGGAGAGAAACACCATATATTTT
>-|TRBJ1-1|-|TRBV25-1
CASTRDLNTEAFF
TGTGCCAGCACCCGGGACCTTAACACTGAAGCTTTCTTT
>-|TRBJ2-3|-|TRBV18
CASSSSSTDTQYF
TGTGCCAGCTCATCTTCTAGCACAGATACGCAGTATTTT
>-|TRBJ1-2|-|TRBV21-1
CASPGEAGGTYGYTF
TGTGCCAGCCCAGGTGAGGCAGGGGGCACCTATGGCTACACCTTC
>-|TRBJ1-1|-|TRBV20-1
CSAHDRLGAFF
TGCAGTGCCCATGACCGACTAGGTGCTTTCTTT
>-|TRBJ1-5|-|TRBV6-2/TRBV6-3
CASSRSNQPQHF
TGTGCCAGCAGCCGGAGCAATCAGCCCCAGCATTTT
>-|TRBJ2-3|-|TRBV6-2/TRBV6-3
CASSYSMGTRDTQYF
TGTGCCAGCAGTTACTCGATGGGAACGAGGGATACGCAGTATTTT
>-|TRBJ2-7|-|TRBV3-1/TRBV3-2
CASSQQPGGREQYF
TGTGCCAGCAGCCAACAGCCTGGGGGGCGCGAGCAGTACTTC